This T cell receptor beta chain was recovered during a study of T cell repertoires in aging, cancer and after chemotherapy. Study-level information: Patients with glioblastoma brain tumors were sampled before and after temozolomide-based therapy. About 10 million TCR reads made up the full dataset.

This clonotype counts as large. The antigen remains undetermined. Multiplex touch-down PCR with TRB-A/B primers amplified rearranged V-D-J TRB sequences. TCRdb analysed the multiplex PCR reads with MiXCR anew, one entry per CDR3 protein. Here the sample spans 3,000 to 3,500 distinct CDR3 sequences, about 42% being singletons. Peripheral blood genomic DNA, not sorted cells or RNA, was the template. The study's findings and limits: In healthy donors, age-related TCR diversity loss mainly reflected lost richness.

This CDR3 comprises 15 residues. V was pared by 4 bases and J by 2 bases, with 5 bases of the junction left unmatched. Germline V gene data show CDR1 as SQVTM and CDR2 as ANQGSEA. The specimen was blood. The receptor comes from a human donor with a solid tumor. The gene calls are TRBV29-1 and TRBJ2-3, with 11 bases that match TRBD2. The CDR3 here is CSVGTSGGPTDTQYF. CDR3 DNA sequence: TGCAGCGTTGGTACTAGCGGGGGCCCCACAGATACGCAGTATTTT.